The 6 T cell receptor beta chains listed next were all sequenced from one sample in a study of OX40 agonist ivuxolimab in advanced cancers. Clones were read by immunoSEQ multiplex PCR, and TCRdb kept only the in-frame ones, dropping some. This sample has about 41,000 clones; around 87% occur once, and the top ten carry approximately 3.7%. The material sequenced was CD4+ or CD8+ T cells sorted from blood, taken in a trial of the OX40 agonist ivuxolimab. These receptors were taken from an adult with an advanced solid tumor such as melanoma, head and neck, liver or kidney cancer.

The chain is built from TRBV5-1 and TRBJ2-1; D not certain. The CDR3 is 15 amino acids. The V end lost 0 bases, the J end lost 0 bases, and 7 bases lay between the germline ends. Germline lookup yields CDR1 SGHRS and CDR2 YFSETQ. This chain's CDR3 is CASSLASISYNEQFF. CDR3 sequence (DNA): TGCGCCAGCAGCTTGGCAAGCATCTCCTACAATGAGCAGTTCTTC.

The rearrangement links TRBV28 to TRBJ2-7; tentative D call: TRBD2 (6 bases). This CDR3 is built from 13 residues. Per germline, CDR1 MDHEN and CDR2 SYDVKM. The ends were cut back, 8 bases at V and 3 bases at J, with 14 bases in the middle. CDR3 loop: CASYGSRIYEQYF. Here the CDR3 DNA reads TGTGCCAGCTACGGGAGTAGAATCTACGAGCAGTACTTC. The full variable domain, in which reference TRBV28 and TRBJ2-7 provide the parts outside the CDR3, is DVKVTQSSRYLVKRTGEKVFLECVQDMDHENMFWYRQDPGLGLRLIYFSYDVKMKEKGDIPEGYSVSREKKERFSLILESASTNQTSMYLCASYGSRIYEQYFGPGTRLTVT.

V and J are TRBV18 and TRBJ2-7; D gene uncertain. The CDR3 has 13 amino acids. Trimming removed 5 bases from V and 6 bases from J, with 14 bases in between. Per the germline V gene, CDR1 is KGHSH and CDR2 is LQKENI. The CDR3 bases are TGTGCCAGCTCATCCGGGTCCCTTTCCGAGCAGTACTTC. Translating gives CASSSGSLSEQYF.

CDR3 in amino acids: CASLLAGGSTDTQYF. In nucleotides, the CDR3 is TGTGCCAGCTTACTAGCGGGAGGAAGCACAGATACGCAGTATTTT. The chain couples TRBV18 to TRBJ2-3; TRBD2 matches 12 bases. V lost 7 bases and J lost 0; bases outside the gene matches: 2. Germline V gene lookup returns CDR1 KGHSH and CDR2 LQKENI. The CDR3 contains 15 residues.

CDR3 amino acids: CASSLAGEANYGYTF. Here the CDR3 DNA reads TGTGCCAGCAGCTTAGCGGGGGAGGCTAACTATGGCTACACCTTC. This sequence joins TRBV7-8 and TRBJ1-2; D is possibly TRBD1 (5 bases). The CDR3 spans 15 residues. Trimming took 0 bases from V and 0 from J, leaving 8 bases between them. Germline V gene sequence: CDR1 SGHVS, CDR2 FQNEAQ.

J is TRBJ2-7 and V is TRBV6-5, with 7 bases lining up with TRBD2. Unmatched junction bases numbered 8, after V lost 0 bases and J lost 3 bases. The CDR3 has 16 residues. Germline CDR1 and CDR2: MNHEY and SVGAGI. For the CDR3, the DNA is TGTGCCAGCAGTTACTCGTTGGCTAGCGGAAACTACGAGCAGTACTTC. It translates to CASSYSLASGNYEQYF.